The 19 T cell receptor beta chains reported below all come from one sample, sequenced in a study of T cell repertoires in breast cancer. Blocking oligonucleotides added to a second nested PCR suppressed unpaired genes. TCRdb independently ran MiXCR on the emulsion pairing reads; one entry per CDR3 protein. The sample lists tens of thousands of distinct CDR3 sequences; 45% were seen once. Primers covering all TCR V genes were used in emulsion RT-PCR on CD8+ T cells. The specimen was CD8+ T cells. All receptors come from a pool of human donors with breast cancer or a healthy control (not recorded which).

The chain uses TRBV18 and TRBJ2-7; D is uncertain. The V and J ends lost 2 bases and 5 bases respectively, with 10 bases between them. Germline V CDR1 and CDR2: KGHSH, LQKENI. CDR3 size: 13 residues. DNA for the CDR3: TGTGCCAGCTCACCAGACTCAGGCGACGAGCAGTACTTC. Its protein product is CASSPDSGDEQYF.

This clonotype was detected only a few times. This chain uses TRBV20-1 with TRBJ1-1; the D gene is possibly TRBD1 (6 bases). Trimming took 0 bases from V and 5 from J, leaving 13 bases between them. The CDR3 is made up of 14 amino acids. The V gene's germline CDR1 is DFQATT and CDR2 SNEGSKA (reference sequence). CDR3 sequence: CSARERTARTEAFF. DNA for the CDR3: TGCAGTGCTAGAGAGAGGACAGCGAGGACTGAAGCTTTCTTT.

The chain recombines TRBV6-5 with TRBJ2-7; D uncertain. The length of the CDR3 is 11 residues. Deletions cut 2 bases from V and 6 bases from J, with 5 bases between. Germline V gene sequence: CDR1 MNHEY, CDR2 SVGAGI. The CDR3 sequence: CASSYGGEQYF. CDR3 nucleotide sequence: TGTGCCAGCAGTTACGGCGGCGAGCAGTACTTC.

This clonotype was recorded a few times. This chain uses TRBV3-1 with TRBJ1-1; D unclear. V was pared by 4 bases and J by 1 base, with 4 bases between. Germline V gene sequence: CDR1 LGHDT, CDR2 YNNKEL (reference sequence). This CDR3 contains 12 residues. In nucleotides, the CDR3 is TGTGCCAGCAGCCCACAGAACACTGAAGCTTTCTTT. This sequence encodes CASSPQNTEAFF.

Only a few counts were recorded for this clonotype. The gene calls are TRBV24-1 and TRBJ1-2; the D gene is possibly TRBD1 (5 bases). The CDR3 has 11 amino acids. Trimming took 10 bases from V and 6 from J, leaving 11 bases between them. From germline, CDR1 is KGHDR and CDR2 SFDVKD. The CDR3 nucleotides are TGTGCCACTCAGGGTGACGATGGCTACACCTTC. Protein sequence: CATQGDDGYTF.

This clonotype was found a few times. V and J are TRBV3-1 and TRBJ1-5; D remains ambiguous. The CDR3 totals 13 residues. Trimming stripped 4 bases from V and 7 bases from J, with 11 bases between. Per the germline V gene, CDR1 is LGHDT and CDR2 is YNNKEL (reference sequence). The CDR3 DNA sequence: TGTGCCAGCAGCCCCCGGGGAGGCCAGCCCCAGCATTTT. Protein sequence: CASSPRGGQPQHF.

The chain uses TRBV30 and TRBJ1-1; D is unclear. From germline, CDR1 is GTSNPN and CDR2 SVGIG (reference sequence). Trimming cost V 8 bases and J 1 base, with 20 bases left between them. The CDR3 covers 15 residues. This CDR3 is CARTLGRLTNTEAFF. The CDR3 DNA reads as TGTGCCCGGACTCTTGGACGTCTGACGAACACTGAAGCTTTCTTT.

The V and J genes are TRBV6-2 or TRBV6-3 and TRBJ1-1; D remains unclear. CDR1 is MNHEY and CDR2 is SVGEGT in the germline V gene. CDR3 length: 16 residues. V was shortened by 2 bases and J by 3 bases, with 16 bases between the two germline ends. CDR3 amino acids: CASSYEALEQDTEAFF. For the CDR3, the DNA is TGTGCCAGCAGTTACGAGGCTTTAGAGCAGGACACTGAAGCTTTCTTT.

This clonotype was seen only a few times. This chain links TRBV28 with TRBJ1-1, with 10 nucleotides matching TRBD1. V was pared by 4 bases and J by 5 bases, with 7 bases of the junction left unmatched. The CDR3 is 15 residues long. Germline CDR1 reads MDHEN; CDR2 reads SYDVKM. The CDR3 DNA follows: TGTGCCAGCAGTTCTCCGGGACAGGGGAGGACTGAAGCTTTCTTT. Its translation: CASSSPGQGRTEAFF.

On this clonotype: This may be a read error: a much more frequent sequence differs by one nucleotide. CDR3 loop: CSPQGGSEQFF. DNA for the CDR3: TGCAGTCCTCAGGGGGGCAGTGAGCAGTTCTTC. The rearrangement joins TRBV20-1 to TRBJ2-1, with D possibly matching TRBD1 (7 bases). The CDR3 has 11 amino acids. The germline V gene encodes CDR1 DFQATT and CDR2 SNEGSKA (reference sequence). Trimming removed 8 bases from V and 9 bases from J, with 14 bases in between.

This clonotype was counted a few times. The chain couples TRBV20-1 to TRBJ2-1, with 7 bases matching TRBD1. The CDR3 has 13 amino acids. Germline V gene sequence: CDR1 DFQATT, CDR2 SNEGSKA (reference sequence). Trimming took 4 bases from V and 10 from J; bases not matched to a gene: 10. As DNA, the CDR3 is TGCAGTGCTAAAGACGACAGGGAACACGAGCAGTTCTTC. Translation: CSAKDDREHEQFF.

A word on this clonotype: A read error is possible here, since a much larger clone lies one base away. The chain combines TRBV6-2 or TRBV6-3 with TRBJ2-1; 10 positions match TRBD2. This CDR3 contains 17 residues. The germline V gene encodes CDR1 MNHEY and CDR2 SVGEGT. The CDR3 sequence is CASSYSPSSGRSNKQFF. Here the CDR3 DNA reads TGTGCCAGCAGTTACTCGCCTTCTAGCGGGAGATCCAATAAGCAGTTCTTC.

The chain uses TRBV3-1 and TRBJ1-2; perhaps TRBD1 as D (5 bases). Trimming took 6 bases from V and 6 from J, leaving 17 bases between them. In germline, CDR1 is LGHDT, CDR2 YNNKEL (reference sequence). This CDR3 comprises 14 residues. The CDR3 bases are TGTGCCAGCAGACAAAGAGGGGCAGAAAATGGCTACACCTTC. Translating gives CASRQRGAENGYTF.

The chain is built from TRBV18 and TRBJ1-5; D unclear. The CDR3 is 13 residues long. CDR1 is KGHSH, CDR2 LQKENI, per germline. Trimming left V 3 bases short and J 3 bases short, with 6 bases between. CDR3 residues: CASSPLYNQPQHF. The CDR3 DNA reads as TGTGCCAGCTCACCGTTATACAATCAGCCCCAGCATTTT.

In its sample, this clonotype was seen a few times. V gene TRBV20-1 combines with J gene TRBJ1-1; D unresolved. CDR1 and CDR2 (germline): DFQATT, SNEGSKA (reference sequence). The ends were cut back, 0 bases at V and 0 bases at J, with 8 bases in the middle. This CDR3 spans 14 amino acids. CDR3 DNA: TGCAGTGCTAGAGATCCGGGGTTGAACACTGAAGCTTTCTTT. The encoded protein is CSARDPGLNTEAFF.

This clonotype was seen many times. The chain links TRBV27 to TRBJ2-5; D gene ambiguous. The length of the CDR3 is 13 residues. Germline-derived CDR1 and CDR2 are MNHEY and SMNVEV (reference sequence). The ends were cut back, 2 bases at V and 9 bases at J, with 13 bases in the middle. CDR3 DNA: TGTGCCAGCAGTTTAGGGCGGACCAAGGCCCAGTACTTC. This translates into CASSLGRTKAQYF.

The chain joins TRBV19 to TRBJ1-1, with a possible D match to TRBD1 (5 bases). The length of the CDR3 is 14 residues. V was cut by 5 bases and J by 4 bases, with 14 bases left in between. Germline loops: CDR1 LNHDA, CDR2 SQIVND (reference sequence). CDR3 amino acids: CASSRGRTGTEAFF. CDR3 nucleotides: TGTGCCAGTAGTCGGGGACGGACGGGCACTGAAGCTTTCTTT.

The chain has TRBV29-1 and TRBJ2-1; D gene uncertain. Germline values: CDR1 SQVTM, CDR2 ANQGSEA. Trimming stripped 0 bases from V and 7 bases from J, with 25 bases between. The CDR3 contains 18 residues. In DNA, the CDR3 is TGCAGCGTTGAAGATCCGGGTCCCGGTCGGGCTCCAAGGAATGAGCAGTTCTTC. Its protein is CSVEDPGPGRAPRNEQFF.

The genes are TRBV5-1 and TRBJ2-3, with a possible D match to TRBD1 (5 bases). Germline assignment: CDR1 SGHRS and CDR2 YFSETQ. The CDR3 covers 18 residues. The V and J ends lost 0 bases and 1 base respectively, with 18 bases between them. CDR3 DNA: TGCGCCAGCAGCTTGGCCCGAACAGGAAGCGCCCGCACAGATACGCAGTATTTT. Residues: CASSLARTGSARTDTQYF.